These 9 T cell receptor beta chains were all obtained from the same sample, sequenced in a study of PD-1 blockade in mismatch repair-deficient tumors (dated by TCRdb to 2017 to 2019). Library prep was done by the immunoSEQ multiplex PCR assay. TCRdb carries this immuneACCESS record with in-frame sequences only. Its versions omit some clonotypes, under half of them owing to an unresolved V gene in the studies checked, with the rest unexplained. Present in this sample are roughly 38,000 clones, over 80% of which were seen just once. 0.9% to 1.2% of the sample goes to the ten largest clones. The material was PBMCs, obtained 38 to 40 weeks after starting pembrolizumab. The receptors were gathered from an adult with mismatch repair-deficient cancer.

This clone was found once. This rearrangement joins TRBV5-1 to TRBJ2-2; D perhaps matches TRBD2 (5 bases). Germline CDR1 reads SGHRS; CDR2 reads YFSETQ. V gave up 2 bases and J gave up 4 bases, with 18 bases separating them. The CDR3 spans 17 residues. CDR3 protein: CASSFTYEGVPTGELFF. DNA of the CDR3: TGCGCCAGCAGCTTTACGTATGAGGGAGTCCCCACCGGGGAGCTGTTTTTT.

This clone was detected a few times. The junction shows a germline mismatch at one end, possibly a read error. The genes are TRBV28 and TRBJ2-7; 15 bases fit TRBD2. Germline assignment: CDR1 MDHEN and CDR2 SYDVKM. This CDR3 region has 13 residues. The CDR3 DNA reads as TGTGCCAGCTACGGGACTAGCGGGAGGCAAACGGACTTC. Translating it yields CASYGTSGRQTDF.

This chain joins TRBV21-1 and TRBJ2-7; TRBD2 is the table's D call, not checked against the DNA. TRBV21-1 is shown as a pseudogene. The CDR3 has 14 residues. The CDR3 is CASSNKLGIYEQYF. DNA for the CDR3: TGTGCCAGCAGCAATAAACTAGGAATTTACGAGCAGTACTTC.

The rearrangement joins TRBV27 to TRBJ2-7, with D possibly matching TRBD1 (6 bases). The germline CDR1 and CDR2 sequences are MNHEY and SMNVEV (reference sequence). V lost 2 bases to trimming and J lost 3 bases, with 14 bases between them. The CDR3 sequence is 15 residues long. CDR3 nucleotides: TGTGCCAGCAGTTTAACAGCAAGGGGGTACTACGAGCAGTACTTC. Its translation: CASSLTARGYYEQYF.

The V call is TRBV4-2, the J call TRBJ1-2, with D possibly TRBD1 on 5 matching bases. Trimming took off 0 bases at V and 12 bases at J, with 8 bases between the two ends. CDR1 is LGHNA, CDR2 YNFKEQ, per germline. This CDR3 has 11 amino acids. CDR3: CASSQDKGHTF. For the CDR3, the DNA is TGTGCCAGCAGCCAAGATAAGGGGCACACCTTC.

The rearrangement joins TRBV28 to TRBJ1-2, with a possible D match to TRBD1 (6 bases). Germline CDR1 and CDR2: MDHEN and SYDVKM. There are 14 residues in the CDR3. The V gene lost 7 bases and the J gene lost 4 bases, with 16 bases spanning the gap. CDR3 nucleotide sequence: TGTGCCAGCACTTCACAGGGCCTCGTCTATGGCTACACCTTC. It is translated as CASTSQGLVYGYTF.

This clone has just a few counts. The rearrangement uses TRBV19 and TRBJ2-7, with D perhaps matching TRBD2 (6 bases). V was shortened by 6 bases and J by 3 bases, with 15 bases between the two germline ends. The CDR3 covers 14 residues. CDR1 is LNHDA, CDR2 SQIVND, per germline (reference sequence). The CDR3 region has the DNA TGTGCCAGTAGCTCCCGGGAGAGGGGCTACGAGCAGTACTTC. Protein product: CASSSRERGYEQYF.

The CDR3 bases are TGTGCCAGCTCAATCTCAACTAATGAAAAACTGTTTTTT. Translated, it gives CASSISTNEKLFF. V is TRBV18 and J is TRBJ1-4; D is unclear. Deletions cut 5 bases from V and 0 bases from J, with 4 bases between. Looked up from germline, CDR1 is KGHSH and CDR2 is LQKENI. The CDR3 runs to 13 residues. Filled out from reference TRBV18 and TRBJ1-4, the complete variable domain reads NAGVMQNPRHLVRRRGQEARLRCSPMKGHSHVYWYRQLPEEGLKFMVYLQKENIIDESGMPKERFSAEFPKEGPSILRIQQVVRGDSAAYFCASSISTNEKLFFGSGTQLSVL.

This chain links TRBV5-4 with TRBJ2-5; 8 bases are a match to TRBD2. The J call may be wrong; the DNA end is better matched by TRBJ2-7. The germline gives CDR1 SGHNT, CDR2 YYREEE (reference sequence). CDR3 length: 14 residues. The CDR3 sequence is CASSFTGGSYEQYF. The CDR3, as DNA: TGTGCCAGCAGCTTTACGGGGGGGTCCTACGAGCAGTACTTC.